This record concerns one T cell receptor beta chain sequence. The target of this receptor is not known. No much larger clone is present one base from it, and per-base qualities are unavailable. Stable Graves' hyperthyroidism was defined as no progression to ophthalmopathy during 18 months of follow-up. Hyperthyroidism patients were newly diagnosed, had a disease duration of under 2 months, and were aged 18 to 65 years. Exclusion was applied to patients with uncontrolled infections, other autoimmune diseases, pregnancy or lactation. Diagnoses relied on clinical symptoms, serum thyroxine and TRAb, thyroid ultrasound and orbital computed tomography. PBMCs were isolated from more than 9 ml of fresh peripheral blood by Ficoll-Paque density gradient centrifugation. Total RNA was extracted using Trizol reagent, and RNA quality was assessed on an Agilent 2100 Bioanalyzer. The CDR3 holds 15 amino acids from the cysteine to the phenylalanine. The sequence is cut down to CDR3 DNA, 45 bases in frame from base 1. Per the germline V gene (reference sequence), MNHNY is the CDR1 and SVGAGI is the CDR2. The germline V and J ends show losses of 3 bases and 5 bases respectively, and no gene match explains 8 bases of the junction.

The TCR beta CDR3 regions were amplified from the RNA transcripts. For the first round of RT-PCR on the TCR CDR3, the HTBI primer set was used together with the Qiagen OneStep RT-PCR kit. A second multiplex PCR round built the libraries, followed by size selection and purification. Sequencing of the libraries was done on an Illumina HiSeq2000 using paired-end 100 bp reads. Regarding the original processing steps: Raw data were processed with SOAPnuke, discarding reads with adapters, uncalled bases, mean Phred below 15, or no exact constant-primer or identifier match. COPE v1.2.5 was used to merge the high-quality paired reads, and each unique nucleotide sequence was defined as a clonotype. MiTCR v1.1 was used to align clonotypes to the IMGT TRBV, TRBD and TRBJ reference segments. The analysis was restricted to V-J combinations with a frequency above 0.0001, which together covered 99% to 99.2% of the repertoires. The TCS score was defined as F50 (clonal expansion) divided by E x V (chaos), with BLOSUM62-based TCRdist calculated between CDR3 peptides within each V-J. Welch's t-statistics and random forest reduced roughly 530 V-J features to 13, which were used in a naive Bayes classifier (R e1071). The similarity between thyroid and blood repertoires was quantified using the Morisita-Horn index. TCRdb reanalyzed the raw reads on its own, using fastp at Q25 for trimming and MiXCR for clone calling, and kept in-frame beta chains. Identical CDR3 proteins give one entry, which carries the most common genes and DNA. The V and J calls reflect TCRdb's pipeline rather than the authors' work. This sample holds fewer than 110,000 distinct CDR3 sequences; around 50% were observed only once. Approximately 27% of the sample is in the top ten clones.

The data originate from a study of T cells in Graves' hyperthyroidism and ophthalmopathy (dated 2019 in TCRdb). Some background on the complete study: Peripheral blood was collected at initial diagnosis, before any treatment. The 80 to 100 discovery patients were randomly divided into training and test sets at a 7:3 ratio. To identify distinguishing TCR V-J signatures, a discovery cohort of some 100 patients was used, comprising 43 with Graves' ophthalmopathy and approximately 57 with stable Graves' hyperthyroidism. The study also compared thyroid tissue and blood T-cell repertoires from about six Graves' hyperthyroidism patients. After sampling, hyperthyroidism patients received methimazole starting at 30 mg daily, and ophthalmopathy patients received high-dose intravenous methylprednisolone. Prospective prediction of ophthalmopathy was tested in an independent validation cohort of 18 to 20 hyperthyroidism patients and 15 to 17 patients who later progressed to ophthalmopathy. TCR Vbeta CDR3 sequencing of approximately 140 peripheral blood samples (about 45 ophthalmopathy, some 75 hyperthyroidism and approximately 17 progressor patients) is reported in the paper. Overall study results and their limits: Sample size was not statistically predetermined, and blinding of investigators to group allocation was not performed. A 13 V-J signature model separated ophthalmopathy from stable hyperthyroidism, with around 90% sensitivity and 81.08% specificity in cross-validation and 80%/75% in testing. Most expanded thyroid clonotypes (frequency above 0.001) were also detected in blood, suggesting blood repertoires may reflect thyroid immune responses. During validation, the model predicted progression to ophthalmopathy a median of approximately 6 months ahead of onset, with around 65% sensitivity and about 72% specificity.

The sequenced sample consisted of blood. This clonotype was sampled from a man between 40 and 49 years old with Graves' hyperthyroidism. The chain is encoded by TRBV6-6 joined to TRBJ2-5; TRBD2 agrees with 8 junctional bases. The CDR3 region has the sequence CASSYSRGRLETQYF. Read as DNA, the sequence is TGTGCCAGCAGTTATTCTCGCGGGAGGTTGGAGACCCAGTACTTC.